This T cell receptor (beta chain) was profiled in a study of blood T cell repertoires in COVID-19. Overall study context: T cells, B-cell-depleted T cells, or PBMCs provided the cDNA or gDNA that served as material.

The repertoire was sequenced with immunoSEQ multiplex PCR; TCRdb's copy has only in-frame clones and lacks some. The sample has about 210,000 clones, roughly 88% seen once. The germline V and J ends were trimmed by 5 bases and 4 bases, with 12 bases remaining between them. The CDR3 covers 14 residues. Germline assignment: CDR1 SGHNT and CDR2 YENEEA. The sequencing input was peripheral blood. The receptor's source is a man in his fifties or sixties with active or convalescent COVID-19. The rearrangement links TRBV11-3 to TRBJ1-3; D is ambiguous. DNA for the CDR3: TGTGCCAGCAGCGCGGGGAGACCGGGAAACACCATATATTTT. It yields the protein CASSAGRPGNTIYF. Full variable domain (missing parts from reference TRBV11-3 and TRBJ1-3): EAGVVQSPRYKIIEKKQPVAFWCNPISGHNTLYWYLQNLGQGPELLIRYENEEAVDDSQLPKDRFSAERLKGVDSTLKIQPAELGDSAVYLCASSAGRPGNTIYFGEGSWLTVV.